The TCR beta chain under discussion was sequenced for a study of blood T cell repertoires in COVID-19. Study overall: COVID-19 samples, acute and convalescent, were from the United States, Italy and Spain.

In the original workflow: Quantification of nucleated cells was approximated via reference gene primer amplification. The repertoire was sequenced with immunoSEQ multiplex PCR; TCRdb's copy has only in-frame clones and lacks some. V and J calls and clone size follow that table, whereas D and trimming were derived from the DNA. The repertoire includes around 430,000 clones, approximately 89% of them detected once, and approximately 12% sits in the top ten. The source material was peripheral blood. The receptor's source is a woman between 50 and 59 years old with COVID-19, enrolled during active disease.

In nucleotides, the CDR3 is TGTGCCGCCCTGGGGCGAAACACCGGGGAGCTGTTTTTT. This sequence encodes CAALGRNTGELFF. The chain carries TRBV10-3 and TRBJ2-2; D possibly corresponds to TRBD1 (5 bases). The CDR3 loop spans 13 amino acids. Germline V gene data show CDR1 as ENHRY and CDR2 as SYGVKD. Trimming pared 11 bases from V and 2 bases from J, leaving 12 bases between.